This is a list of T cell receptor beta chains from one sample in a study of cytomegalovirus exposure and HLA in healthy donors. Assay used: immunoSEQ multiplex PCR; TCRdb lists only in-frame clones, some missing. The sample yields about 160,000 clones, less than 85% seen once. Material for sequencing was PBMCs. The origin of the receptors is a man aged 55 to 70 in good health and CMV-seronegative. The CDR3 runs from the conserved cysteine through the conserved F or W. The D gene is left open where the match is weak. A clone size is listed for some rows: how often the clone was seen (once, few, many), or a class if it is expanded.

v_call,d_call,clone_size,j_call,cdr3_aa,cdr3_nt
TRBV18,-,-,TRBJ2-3,CASSPPDGTSTDTQYF,TGTGCCAGCTCACCACCGGACGGGACTAGCACAGATACGCAGTATTTT
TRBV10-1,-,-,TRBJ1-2,CASSGNRDGGYTF,TGCGCCAGCAGTGGTAACAGGGATGGAGGCTACACCTTC
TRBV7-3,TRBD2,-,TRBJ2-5,CASSTSSGGAVETQYF,TGTGCCAGCAGTACTTCTAGCGGGGGGGCCGTGGAGACCCAGTACTTC
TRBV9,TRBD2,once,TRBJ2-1,CASSVVPGGSYNEQFF,TGTGCCAGCAGCGTAGTACCGGGGGGTTCCTACAATGAGCAGTTCTTC
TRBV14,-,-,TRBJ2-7,CASSRLVAYEQYF,TGTGCCAGCAGCCGGTTAGTAGCCTACGAGCAGTACTTC
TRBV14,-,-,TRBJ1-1,CASSQDQNTEAFF,TGTGCCAGCAGCCAAGACCAGAACACTGAAGCTTTCTTT
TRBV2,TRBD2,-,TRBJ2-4,CASSETASGNIQYF,TGTGCCAGCAGTGAAACCGCTAGCGGAAACATTCAGTACTTC
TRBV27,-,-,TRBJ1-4,CASSLFSQGSGEKLFF,TGTGCCAGCAGTTTATTCTCGCAGGGTAGTGGGGAAAAACTGTTTTTT
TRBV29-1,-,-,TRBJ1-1,CSVARGGEAFF,TGCAGCGTTGCCAGGGGTGGTGAAGCTTTCTTT
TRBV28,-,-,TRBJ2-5,CASSLPDSRRETQYF,TGTGCCAGCAGTTTACCGGACAGCCGCCGAGAGACCCAGTACTTC
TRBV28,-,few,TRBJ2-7,CASSTQGHEQYF,TGTGCCAGCAGCACTCAGGGTCACGAGCAGTACTTC
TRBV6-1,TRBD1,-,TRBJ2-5,CASRGQYQETQYF,TGTGCCAGCAGGGGACAGTACCAAGAGACCCAGTACTTC
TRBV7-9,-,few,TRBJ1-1,CASSTNQGFEAFF,TGTGCCAGCAGCACAAATCAGGGGTTTGAAGCTTTCTTT
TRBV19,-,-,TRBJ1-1,CASNIGQNGAFF,TGTGCCAGTAATATAGGACAGAATGGAGCTTTCTTT
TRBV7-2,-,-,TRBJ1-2,CASSLESRSGYTF,TGTGCCAGCAGCTTAGAAAGCCGTTCGGGCTACACCTTC
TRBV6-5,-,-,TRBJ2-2,CASSYSRDGNTGELFF,TGTGCCAGCAGTTACTCCCGGGATGGAAACACCGGGGAGCTGTTTTTT
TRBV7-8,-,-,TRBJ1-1,CASSTPLRQGNTEAFF,TGTGCCAGCAGCACCCCTCTTAGGCAGGGGAACACTGAAGCTTTCTTT
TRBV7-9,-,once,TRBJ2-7,CASSLVAHEQYF,TGTGCCAGCAGCTTAGTAGCCCACGAGCAGTACTTC
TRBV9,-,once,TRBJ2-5,CASSVVVGGRETQYF,TGTGCCAGCAGCGTAGTGGTGGGGGGTAGGGAGACCCAGTACTTC
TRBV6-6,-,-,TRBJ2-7,CASSYEREQYF,TGTGCCAGCAGCTACGAGCGGGAGCAGTACTTC
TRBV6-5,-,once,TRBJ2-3,CASSRERHDTQYF,TGTGCCAGCAGTCGGGAGCGTCACGATACGCAGTATTTT
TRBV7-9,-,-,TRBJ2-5,CASSADWPQETQYF,TGTGCCAGCAGCGCGGACTGGCCCCAAGAGACCCAGTACTTC
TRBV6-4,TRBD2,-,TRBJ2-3,CASSVAGATDTQYF,TGTGCCAGCAGTGTAGCGGGGGCCACAGATACGCAGTATTTT
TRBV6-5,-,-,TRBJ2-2,CASSPYTGELFF,TGTGCCAGCAGCCCGTACACCGGGGAGCTGTTTTTT
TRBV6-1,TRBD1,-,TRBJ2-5,CASSSGTGVETQYF,TGTGCCAGCAGCTCCGGGACAGGGGTAGAGACCCAGTACTTC
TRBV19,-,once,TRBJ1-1,CASSARVVRPFF,TGTGCCAGTAGTGCCAGGGTGGTCCGGCCCTTCTTT
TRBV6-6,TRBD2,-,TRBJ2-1,CASSGQRLAGGSGQFF,TGTGCCAGCAGTGGGCAGCGCCTAGCGGGGGGGTCCGGGCAGTTCTTC
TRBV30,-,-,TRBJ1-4,CAWRVQSNEKLFF,TGTGCCTGGAGAGTACAGTCTAATGAAAAACTGTTTTTT
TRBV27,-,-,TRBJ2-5,CASSLSEGETQYF,TGTGCCAGCAGTTTATCGGAGGGAGAGACCCAGTACTTC
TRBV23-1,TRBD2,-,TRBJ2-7,CASSRLADTYEQYF,TGCGCCAGCAGCCGACTAGCAGATACCTACGAGCAGTACTTC
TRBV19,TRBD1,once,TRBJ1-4,CASSPRTGQGEKLFF,TGTGCCAGTAGCCCAAGGACAGGGCAAGGTGAAAAACTGTTTTTT
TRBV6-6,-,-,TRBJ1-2,CASSPGGVNNYGYTF,TGTGCCAGCAGTCCGGGGGGGGTTAACAACTATGGCTACACCTTC
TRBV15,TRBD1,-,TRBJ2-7,CATSRVKPGTGPEQYF,TGTGCCACCAGCAGAGTAAAACCCGGGACAGGGCCCGAGCAGTACTTC
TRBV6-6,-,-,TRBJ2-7,CASRPQDSQKQQYF,TGTGCCAGCCGACCTCAAGACTCCCAGAAACAGCAGTACTTC
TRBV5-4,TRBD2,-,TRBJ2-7,CASSLGSSGSSYEQYF,TGTGCCAGCAGCTTGGGGTCTAGCGGAAGCTCCTACGAGCAGTACTTC
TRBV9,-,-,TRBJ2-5,CASSGQRGETQYF,TGTGCCAGCAGCGGGCAGCGCGGGGAGACCCAGTACTTC
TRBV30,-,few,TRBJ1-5,CAWSVFPGANQPQHF,TGTGCCTGGAGTGTTTTCCCTGGGGCGAATCAGCCCCAGCATTTT
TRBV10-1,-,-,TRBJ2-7,CASSESSYEQYF,TGCGCCAGCAGTGAGTCCAGTTACGAGCAGTACTTC
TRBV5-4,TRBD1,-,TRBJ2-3,CASRDGQGIGDTQYF,TGTGCCAGCAGGGACGGACAGGGGATAGGAGATACGCAGTATTTT
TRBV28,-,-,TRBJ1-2,CASSLTRGYTF,TGTGCCAGCAGTCTTACTCGCGGCTACACCTTC
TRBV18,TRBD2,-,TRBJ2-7,CASSRTSGSYEQYF,TGTGCCAGCTCCCGGACTAGCGGGAGTTACGAGCAGTACTTC
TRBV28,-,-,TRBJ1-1,CASSSLSWSTEAFF,TGTGCCAGCAGTTCCTTAAGCTGGAGCACTGAAGCTTTCTTT
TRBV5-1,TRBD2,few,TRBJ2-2,CASSFEGLAGVTGELFF,TGCGCCAGCAGCTTCGAAGGGCTAGCGGGAGTCACCGGGGAGCTGTTTTTT
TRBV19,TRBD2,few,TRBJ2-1,CASSIETSGRWDEQFF,TGTGCCAGTAGTATAGAGACTAGCGGGAGGTGGGATGAGCAGTTCTTC
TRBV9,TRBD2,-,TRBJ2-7,CASSVGTSGIYEQYF,TGTGCCAGCAGCGTAGGTACTAGCGGAATCTACGAGCAGTACTTC
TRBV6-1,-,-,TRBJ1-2,CASSEEPENGYTF,TGTGCCAGCAGTGAGGAGCCCGAAAATGGCTACACCTTC
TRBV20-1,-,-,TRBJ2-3,CSARVGGTQYF,TGCAGTGCTAGAGTAGGGGGTACGCAGTATTTT
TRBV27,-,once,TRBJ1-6,CASSPGRGSPLHF,TGTGCCAGCAGTCCCGGGCGGGGTTCACCCCTCCACTTT
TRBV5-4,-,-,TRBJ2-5,CASSRRLGGQEETQYF,TGTGCCAGCAGCCGTCGGTTGGGGGGGCAGGAAGAGACCCAGTACTTC